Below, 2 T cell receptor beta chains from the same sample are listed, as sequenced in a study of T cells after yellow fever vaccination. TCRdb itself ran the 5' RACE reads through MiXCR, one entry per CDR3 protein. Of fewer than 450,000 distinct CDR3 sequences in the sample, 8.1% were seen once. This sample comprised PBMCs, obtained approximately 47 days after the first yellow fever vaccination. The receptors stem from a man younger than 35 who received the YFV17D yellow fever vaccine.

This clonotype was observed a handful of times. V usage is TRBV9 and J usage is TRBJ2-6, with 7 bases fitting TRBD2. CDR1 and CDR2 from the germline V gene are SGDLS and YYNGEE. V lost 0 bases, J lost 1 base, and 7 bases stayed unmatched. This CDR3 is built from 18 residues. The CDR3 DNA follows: TGTGCCAGCAGCGTAGTGGGGACTACCCCTTCTGGGGCCAACGTCCTGACTTTC. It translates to CASSVVGTTPSGANVLTF.

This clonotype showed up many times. The CDR3 spells CATSRGGSTGEETQYF. CDR3 in DNA: TGTGCCACCAGCAGGGGGGGATCAACGGGGGAAGAGACCCAGTACTTC. The chain combines TRBV15 with TRBJ2-5, with D tentatively TRBD2 (6 bases). The CDR3 contains 16 residues. The germline V and J ends were trimmed by 3 bases and 3 bases, with 17 bases remaining between them. Germline V CDR1 and CDR2: LNHNV, YYDKDF (reference sequence). The full variable domain, its missing parts supplied by reference TRBV15 and TRBJ2-5, is DAMVIQNPRYQVTQFGKPVTLSCSQTLNHNVMYWYQQKSSQAPKLLFHYYDKDFNNEADTPDNFQSRRPNTSFCFLDIRSPGLGDTAMYLCATSRGGSTGEETQYFGPGTRLLVL.